Below, 17 T cell receptor beta chains from the same sample are listed, as sequenced in a study of blood T cells in healthy people across ages. PCR was performed a second time for about 7 to 12 cycles using a sample-barcoded 5' primer and a J-beta primer mix. TCRdb reprocessed the 5' RACE reads with MiXCR, giving one entry per CDR3 protein. This table has about 810,000 distinct CDR3 sequences, roughly 35% appearing once. Material for sequencing was blood. Receptors originate from a man younger than 35 in good health.

This rearrangement joins TRBV20-1 to TRBJ2-2; either TRBD1 or TRBD2 may fit D (6 bases each). The CDR3 totals 13 residues. V was cut by 5 bases and J by 7 bases, with 14 bases left in between. The V gene's germline CDR1 is DFQATT and CDR2 SNEGSKA (reference sequence). CDR3 region: CSAPWGAGGELFF. CDR3 DNA sequence: TGCAGTGCTCCGTGGGGGGCTGGCGGGGAGCTGTTTTTT.

There are a few counts of this clonotype. V and J are TRBV10-3 and TRBJ1-1, with 8 bases that match TRBD1. The V gene end was trimmed by 3 bases and the J gene end by 0 bases; junction bases not matched to a gene: 9. Germline CDR1 reads ENHRY; CDR2 reads SYGVKD. This CDR3 has 17 residues. The CDR3 is CAISEGQGSAMNTEAFF. The CDR3 bases are TGTGCCATCAGTGAAGGACAGGGTTCCGCTATGAACACTGAAGCTTTCTTT.

This clonotype turned up a few times. The rearrangement links TRBV28 to TRBJ2-1, with 7 bases identical to TRBD2. Looked up from germline, CDR1 is MDHEN and CDR2 is SYDVKM. J gave up 2 bases and V 4 bases, and 8 bases lay outside the gene matches. This CDR3 comprises 16 residues. The CDR3 reads CASSWARGDTYNEQFF. The DNA for the CDR3 is TGTGCCAGCAGTTGGGCCCGGGGGGATACCTACAATGAGCAGTTCTTC.

The rearrangement uses TRBV4-2 and TRBJ2-2; 10 nucleotides line up with TRBD2. V trimming: 0 bases; J trimming: 5 bases; junction bases outside the gene matches: 9. Germline-derived CDR1 and CDR2 are LGHNA and YNFKEQ. The CDR3 contains 18 residues. CDR3 nucleotide sequence: TGTGCCAGCAGCCAAGATGGGGCTAGCGGGGGTGGAACCGGGGAGCTGTTTTTT. As protein: CASSQDGASGGGTGELFF.

There are many counts of this clonotype. The J gene is TRBJ2-7, the V gene TRBV5-6, with D perhaps TRBD1 (6 bases). Germline CDR1 SGHDT, CDR2 YYEEEE. This CDR3 is 13 amino acids long. Deletions cut 4 bases from V and 6 bases from J, with 14 bases between. CDR3 region: CASSPRGVGEQYF. The CDR3 region has the DNA TGTGCCAGCAGCCCCAGGGGTGTAGGCGAGCAGTACTTC.

The chain recombines TRBV15 with TRBJ2-1; 10 bases align to TRBD2. Germline V lookup: CDR1 LNHNV, CDR2 YYDKDF (reference sequence). CDR3 length equals 16 residues. V dropped 5 bases and J dropped 3; count of bases not matched to a gene: 7. CDR3 protein: CATSPRTSGLYNEQFF. Here the CDR3 DNA reads TGTGCCACCAGCCCTCGGACTAGCGGTCTCTACAATGAGCAGTTCTTC.

CDR3 in amino acids: CASSEYAQGGAFF. Written as DNA, the CDR3 is TGTGCCAGCAGTGAATACGCACAGGGAGGAGCTTTCTTT. V is TRBV25-1 and J is TRBJ1-1; possibly TRBD1 for D (6 bases). The CDR3 runs 13 residues. V lost 0 bases, J lost 10 bases, and 12 bases lay in between. Looked up from germline, CDR1 is MGHDK and CDR2 is SYGVNS.

As regards this clonotype: At one of its ends the junction is not consistent with the germline gene, which may arise from a read error. This sequence joins TRBV7-9 and TRBJ1-1, with a possible D match to TRBD1 (6 bases). Germline loops: CDR1 SEHNR, CDR2 FQNEAQ (reference sequence). This CDR3 has 16 residues. The CDR3 DNA reads TGTGCCCGCAGCTTAGCATATGCAGGGGAGAACACTGAAGCTTTCTTT. Its translation is CARSLAYAGENTEAFF.

There are a few counts of this clonotype. The V and J genes are TRBV27 and TRBJ2-5; D uncertain. V was trimmed by 1 base and J by 11 bases, leaving 17 bases between them. From germline, CDR1 is MNHEY and CDR2 SMNVEV (reference sequence). The CDR3 contains 14 residues. The CDR3 DNA reads TGTGCCAGCAGTTTATTTCCGGGCCGGAGAGAGCAGTACTTC. It translates to CASSLFPGRREQYF.

This chain joins TRBV7-2 and TRBJ2-5; the D is unclear. The CDR3 extends over 15 amino acids. From germline, CDR1 is SGHTA and CDR2 FQGNSA. Trimming removed 0 bases from V and 1 base from J, with 9 bases in between. CDR3 in amino acids: CASSLALVRQETQYF. In nucleotides, the CDR3 is TGTGCCAGCAGCTTAGCGCTCGTCCGCCAAGAGACCCAGTACTTC.

This clonotype was observed a handful of times. J is TRBJ2-1 and V is TRBV28; D remains unclear. The CDR3 has 15 amino acids. Trimming left V 0 bases short and J 0 bases short, with 6 bases between. The germline V gene encodes CDR1 MDHEN and CDR2 SYDVKM. The CDR3 protein is CASSLWSSSYNEQFF. In DNA, the CDR3 is TGTGCCAGCAGTTTATGGTCAAGCTCCTACAATGAGCAGTTCTTC.

This clonotype appeared a few times. The genes are TRBV24-1 and TRBJ2-1, with TRBD2 matching 8 bases. The CDR3 runs 15 residues. The V gene's germline CDR1 is KGHDR and CDR2 SFDVKD. V dropped 3 bases and J dropped 6; count of bases not matched to a gene: 6. CDR3 DNA sequence: TGTGCCACCAGTGATCCCGTGGCGGGAGGCAATGAGCAGTTCTTC. It codes for CATSDPVAGGNEQFF.

The genes are TRBV5-1 and TRBJ2-7; possibly TRBD2 for D (5 bases). Looked up from germline, CDR1 is SGHRS and CDR2 is YFSETQ. The V end was cut by 0 bases, the J end by 7 bases, with 8 bases between. There are 12 residues in the CDR3. The CDR3 bases are TGCGCCAGCAGCTTGGCGAGGGAGGAGCAGTACTTC. This encodes CASSLAREEQYF.

This rearrangement joins TRBV7-3 to TRBJ2-7; D perhaps matches TRBD1 (6 bases). CDR3 length: 16 residues. The germline V gene encodes CDR1 SGHTA and CDR2 FQGTGA. Between the trimmed V and J ends, which lost 0 bases and 7 bases, there was a span of 19 bases. DNA of the CDR3: TGTGCCAGCAGCTTAACGGGGGCGCGTTATGAGCATGAGCAGTACTTC. Amino acid sequence: CASSLTGARYEHEQYF.

This clonotype was seen at least ten times. The V gene is TRBV29-1, the J gene TRBJ2-7; D might be TRBD2 (6 bases). This CDR3 has 13 residues. Germline V gives CDR1 SQVTM, CDR2 ANQGSEA. Trimming removed 0 bases from V and 7 bases from J, with 13 bases in between. CDR3 loop: CSVEDKAGREQYF. CDR3 sequence (DNA): TGCAGCGTTGAAGATAAGGCAGGGAGGGAGCAGTACTTC.

This sequence joins TRBV9 and TRBJ2-1, with D unresolved. Germline assignment: CDR1 SGDLS and CDR2 YYNGEE. Trimming took 4 bases from V and 6 from J, leaving 14 bases between them. CDR3 length: 14 residues. CDR3 residues: CASSSRRLPNEQFF. In DNA, the CDR3 is TGTGCCAGCAGCTCACGCAGGCTCCCCAATGAGCAGTTCTTC.

V usage is TRBV10-3 and J usage is TRBJ1-6; D call uncertain. This CDR3 contains 13 residues. CDR1 and CDR2 from the germline V gene are ENHRY and SYGVKD. Trimming pared 3 bases from V and 9 bases from J, leaving 9 bases between. Here the CDR3 DNA reads TGTGCCATCAGTGACACAGCTCCTTCACCCCTCCACTTT. Protein: CAISDTAPSPLHF.